This T cell receptor beta chain appears in the sequencing data of a study of T cells in tumors and immune-related adverse events. Produced via immunoSEQ multiplex PCR; TCRdb's table is partial and in-frame only. The top ten clones hold over 1.3% of a sample with roughly 23,000 clones, 85% to 95% of them seen once. The CDR3 is made up of 14 amino acids. Trimming removed 4 bases from V and 8 bases from J, with 15 bases in between. Germline assignment: CDR1 SGHTA and CDR2 FQGNSA. The TCR originated in a female donor with metastatic renal cell carcinoma. The rearrangement joins TRBV7-2 to TRBJ2-1; no clear D gene. The sequencing here drew on lymph node tissue, taken from a patient treated with anti-PD-1 therapy. This CDR3 reads CASSYPVSSHEQFF. CDR3 DNA sequence: TGTGCCAGCAGCTACCCCGTTAGCTCCCATGAGCAGTTCTTC.